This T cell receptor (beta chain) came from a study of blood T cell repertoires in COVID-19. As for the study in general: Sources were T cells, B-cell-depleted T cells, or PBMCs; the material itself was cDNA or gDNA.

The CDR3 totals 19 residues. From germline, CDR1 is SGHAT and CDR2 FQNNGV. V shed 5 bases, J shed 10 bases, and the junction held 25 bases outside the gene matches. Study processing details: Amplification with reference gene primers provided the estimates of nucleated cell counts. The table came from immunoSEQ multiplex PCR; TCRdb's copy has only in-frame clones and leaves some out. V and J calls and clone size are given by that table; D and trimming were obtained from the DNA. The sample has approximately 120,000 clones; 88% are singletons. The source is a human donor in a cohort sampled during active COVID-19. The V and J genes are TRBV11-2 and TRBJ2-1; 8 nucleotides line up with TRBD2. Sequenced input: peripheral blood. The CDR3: CASSRKGLAGTRTVREQFF. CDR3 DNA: TGTGCCAGCAGCAGAAAGGGGTTAGCGGGAACCCGAACCGTTCGAGAGCAGTTCTTC. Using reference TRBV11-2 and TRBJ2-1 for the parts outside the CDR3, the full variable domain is EAGVAQSPRYKIIEKRQSVAFWCNPISGHATLYWYQQILGQGPKLLIQFQNNGVVDDSQLPKDRFSAERLKGVDSTLKIQPAKLEDSAVYLCASSRKGLAGTRTVREQFFGPGTRLTVL.